The rows below give T cell receptor beta chains drawn from one sample of a study of Graves' ophthalmopathy and Graves' hyperthyroidism. From the multiplex PCR reads, TCRdb called clonotypes with MiXCR, one entry per CDR3 protein. The data contain 650,000 to 900,000 distinct CDR3 sequences, roughly 40% of them singletons. The specimen sequenced was peripheral blood. These receptor sequences come from an adult man with Graves' ophthalmopathy. CDR3s include the opening cysteine and the closing phenylalanine or tryptophan. D genes are given only for firm matches. Clone size appears in some rows only: once, few, many, or a class for an expanded clone.

v_call: TRBV10-3; j_call: TRBJ1-3; d_call: NA; clone_size: many; cdr3_nt: TGTGCCATCACGAGTCTCTCTGGAAACACCATATATTTT; cdr3_aa: CAITSLSGNTIYF
v_call: TRBV7-7; j_call: TRBJ2-5; d_call: NA; clone_size: many; cdr3_nt: TGTGCCAGCAGCTTCGCAGGAACGGAGACCCAGTACTTC; cdr3_aa: CASSFAGTETQYF
v_call: TRBV19; j_call: TRBJ1-2; d_call: TRBD1; clone_size: many; cdr3_nt: TGTGCCAGTAGTACGCAGACAGGGCGTAATAGTGGCTACACCTTC; cdr3_aa: CASSTQTGRNSGYTF
v_call: TRBV7-6; j_call: TRBJ1-2; d_call: NA; clone_size: many; cdr3_nt: TGTGCCAGCAGCTTATTCGGGGAGCCGATCTACACCTTC; cdr3_aa: CASSLFGEPIYTF
v_call: TRBV29-1; j_call: TRBJ1-2; d_call: TRBD1; clone_size: NA; cdr3_nt: TGCAGCGTTGTAACAGGGGTGGACAGACGGGGCTACACCTTC; cdr3_aa: CSVVTGVDRRGYTF
v_call: TRBV30; j_call: TRBJ1-5; d_call: NA; clone_size: NA; cdr3_nt: TGTGCCTGGAGTTTCGGTCCTAGCAATCAGCCCCAGCATTTT; cdr3_aa: CAWSFGPSNQPQHF
v_call: TRBV30; j_call: TRBJ2-5; d_call: NA; clone_size: NA; cdr3_nt: TGTGCCTGGAACGAGGGTCAAGAGATCCAGTACTTC; cdr3_aa: CAWNEGQEIQYF
v_call: TRBV20-1; j_call: TRBJ1-2; d_call: NA; clone_size: few; cdr3_nt: TGCAGTGCTGGGGACATGATCTATGGCTACACCTTC; cdr3_aa: CSAGDMIYGYTF
v_call: TRBV5-1; j_call: TRBJ1-2; d_call: NA; clone_size: NA; cdr3_nt: TGCGCCAGCAGCTTAGAACCCGCTGACTATGGCTACACCTTC; cdr3_aa: CASSLEPADYGYTF
v_call: TRBV29-1; j_call: TRBJ2-7; d_call: NA; clone_size: NA; cdr3_nt: TGCAGCGTTGTATCGGACACCACCTACGAGCAGTACTTC; cdr3_aa: CSVVSDTTYEQYF
v_call: TRBV6-7; j_call: TRBJ2-2; d_call: NA; clone_size: few; cdr3_nt: TGTGCCAGCAGTTACTCGCAGAACACCGGGGAGCTGTTTTTT; cdr3_aa: CASSYSQNTGELFF
v_call: TRBV9; j_call: TRBJ1-6; d_call: NA; clone_size: NA; cdr3_nt: TGTGCCAGCAGTTACCGTATTGGGTCTCGCTCACCCCTCCACTTT; cdr3_aa: CASSYRIGSRSPLHF
v_call: TRBV29-1; j_call: TRBJ2-7; d_call: TRBD1; clone_size: NA; cdr3_nt: TGCAGCTTGGGAACAGGGGTCGGGCAGTACTTC; cdr3_aa: CSLGTGVGQYF
v_call: TRBV20-1; j_call: TRBJ2-7; d_call: NA; clone_size: many; cdr3_nt: TGCAGTGCCTTGGCCGGGACATCCTCTTGGGAGCAGTACTTC; cdr3_aa: CSALAGTSSWEQYF
v_call: TRBV5-5; j_call: TRBJ2-7; d_call: TRBD2; clone_size: NA; cdr3_nt: TGTGCCAGCAGCTTGGCCCGGGGGGTCGGCGAGCAGTACTTC; cdr3_aa: CASSLARGVGEQYF
v_call: TRBV20-1; j_call: TRBJ1-5; d_call: NA; clone_size: NA; cdr3_nt: TGCAGTGCTACGGACGAGGATCAGCCCCAGCATTTT; cdr3_aa: CSATDEDQPQHF
v_call: TRBV19; j_call: TRBJ1-5; d_call: TRBD1; clone_size: NA; cdr3_nt: TGTGCCAGTAGTATCCTCCTGACAGGGGGCAATCAGCCCCAGCATTTT; cdr3_aa: CASSILLTGGNQPQHF
v_call: TRBV7-9; j_call: TRBJ2-7; d_call: TRBD1; clone_size: NA; cdr3_nt: TGTGCCAGCAGCGTGCCGGACAGGAGATACGAGCAGTACTTC; cdr3_aa: CASSVPDRRYEQYF
v_call: TRBV15; j_call: TRBJ2-6; d_call: NA; clone_size: many; cdr3_nt: TGTGCCACCAGCGGCGGGGCCCTCTCTGGGGCCAACGTCCTGACTTTC; cdr3_aa: CATSGGALSGANVLTF
v_call: TRBV29-1; j_call: TRBJ1-2; d_call: TRBD1; clone_size: many; cdr3_nt: TGCAGCGTCGACGGGGACAGGTCCTATGGCTACACCTTC; cdr3_aa: CSVDGDRSYGYTF
v_call: TRBV15; j_call: TRBJ2-5; d_call: TRBD2; clone_size: NA; cdr3_nt: TGTGCCACCAGCAGAGAAACCCCAACTCTAGCGGGAGGCCTCCAAGAGACCCAGTACTTC; cdr3_aa: CATSRETPTLAGGLQETQYF
v_call: TRBV19; j_call: TRBJ1-3; d_call: NA; clone_size: NA; cdr3_nt: TGTGCCTGGGGGTCTTATACGGCAGACTCTGGAAACACCATATATTTT; cdr3_aa: CAWGSYTADSGNTIYF
v_call: TRBV7-2; j_call: TRBJ2-6; d_call: NA; clone_size: many; cdr3_nt: TGTGCCAGCAGCTTAGATGGCAGGGGGGTGAGTGGGGCCAACGTCCTGACTTTC; cdr3_aa: CASSLDGRGVSGANVLTF
v_call: TRBV20-1; j_call: TRBJ2-2; d_call: NA; clone_size: NA; cdr3_nt: TGCAGTGCTGCCATGTCGGGGGCCGGGGAGCTGTTTTTT; cdr3_aa: CSAAMSGAGELFF
v_call: TRBV25-1; j_call: TRBJ1-5; d_call: NA; clone_size: NA; cdr3_nt: TGTGCCAGCAGTGATCGGGGAACAAATCAGCCCCAGCATTTT; cdr3_aa: CASSDRGTNQPQHF
v_call: TRBV10-3; j_call: TRBJ2-7; d_call: NA; clone_size: many; cdr3_nt: TGTGCCATCAGTGGGAGGGGGGGCGAGGCCGAGCAGTACTTC; cdr3_aa: CAISGRGGEAEQYF
v_call: TRBV19; j_call: TRBJ1-3; d_call: NA; clone_size: few; cdr3_nt: TGTGCCAGTAATCTTCAGGGTCCTGGAAACACCATATATTTT; cdr3_aa: CASNLQGPGNTIYF
v_call: TRBV10-3; j_call: TRBJ2-7; d_call: NA; clone_size: NA; cdr3_nt: TGTGCCATCAGTGAAATAGCGGTAGCGAGCTCCTACGAGCAGTACTTC; cdr3_aa: CAISEIAVASSYEQYF
v_call: TRBV14; j_call: TRBJ1-5; d_call: NA; clone_size: NA; cdr3_nt: TGTGCCAGCAGCCAAGATAAGGCAGGGGAATCAAGGCAGCCCCAGCATTTT; cdr3_aa: CASSQDKAGESRQPQHF
v_call: TRBV12-3/TRBV12-4; j_call: TRBJ1-2; d_call: NA; clone_size: NA; cdr3_nt: TGTGCCAGCAGCACATCACAAGGGTATGGCTACACCTTC; cdr3_aa: CASSTSQGYGYTF
v_call: TRBV9; j_call: TRBJ1-3; d_call: TRBD1; clone_size: few; cdr3_nt: TGTGCCAGCAGCCAAATCCGGGACAGCTCCTCTAGAAACACCATATATTTT; cdr3_aa: CASSQIRDSSSRNTIYF
v_call: TRBV25-1; j_call: TRBJ1-4; d_call: TRBD1; clone_size: NA; cdr3_nt: TGTGCCAGCTACCGGACAGGGGGAGATGAAAAACTGTTTTTT; cdr3_aa: CASYRTGGDEKLFF
v_call: TRBV10-3; j_call: TRBJ1-2; d_call: NA; clone_size: many; cdr3_nt: TGTGCCATCAGGGGGGAATGGTATGGCTACACCTTC; cdr3_aa: CAIRGEWYGYTF
v_call: TRBV7-2; j_call: TRBJ2-7; d_call: TRBD1; clone_size: NA; cdr3_nt: TGTGCCAGCAGCCGGGGACAGAACGAGCAGTACTTC; cdr3_aa: CASSRGQNEQYF
v_call: TRBV9; j_call: TRBJ1-4; d_call: NA; clone_size: few; cdr3_nt: TGTGCCAGCAGCGTGGATGGACGGTTTAATGAAAAACTGTTTTTT; cdr3_aa: CASSVDGRFNEKLFF
v_call: TRBV7-2; j_call: TRBJ2-5; d_call: TRBD1; clone_size: few; cdr3_nt: TGTGCCAGCAGCAATGGACAGGTGTCTTTCCAAGAGACCCAGTACTTC; cdr3_aa: CASSNGQVSFQETQYF
v_call: TRBV20-1; j_call: TRBJ1-1; d_call: NA; clone_size: once; cdr3_nt: TGCAGTGCTAGAGATTTGCTAGCGGTGGACACTGAAGCTTTCTTT; cdr3_aa: CSARDLLAVDTEAFF
v_call: TRBV25-1; j_call: TRBJ1-2; d_call: NA; clone_size: NA; cdr3_nt: TGTGCCAGCAGCCAAGAAAGGGAAATGCCGGGAAATCCTAACTATGGCTACACCTTC; cdr3_aa: CASSQEREMPGNPNYGYTF
v_call: TRBV7-2; j_call: TRBJ1-2; d_call: NA; clone_size: few; cdr3_nt: TGTGCCAGCAGTTCTATAGGGGCTAACTATGGCTACACCTTC; cdr3_aa: CASSSIGANYGYTF
v_call: TRBV10-2; j_call: TRBJ1-1; d_call: NA; clone_size: many; cdr3_nt: TGCGCCAGCAGACTACAGGTTTGGACTGAAGCTTTCTTT; cdr3_aa: CASRLQVWTEAFF
v_call: TRBV2; j_call: TRBJ1-5; d_call: NA; clone_size: NA; cdr3_nt: TGTGCCAGCAGCCCGATCATAGGGAGCAATCAGCCCCAGCATTTT; cdr3_aa: CASSPIIGSNQPQHF
v_call: TRBV5-5; j_call: TRBJ1-1; d_call: NA; clone_size: many; cdr3_nt: TGTGCCAGCAGCTTGCCCGGAGGCAGCGAAGCTTTCTTT; cdr3_aa: CASSLPGGSEAFF
v_call: TRBV5-1; j_call: TRBJ1-1; d_call: NA; clone_size: many; cdr3_nt: TGCGCCAGCAGCCTATATCAAGGCACTGAAGCTTTCTTT; cdr3_aa: CASSLYQGTEAFF
v_call: TRBV5-4; j_call: TRBJ1-2; d_call: NA; clone_size: few; cdr3_nt: TGTGCCAGCAGCTTGGGAAGGGGAGTCGGCTATGGCTACACCTTC; cdr3_aa: CASSLGRGVGYGYTF
v_call: TRBV24-1; j_call: TRBJ2-7; d_call: TRBD1; clone_size: NA; cdr3_nt: TGTGCCACCAGAGATGGACGGGACAGGGGAACCTACGAGCAGTACTTC; cdr3_aa: CATRDGRDRGTYEQYF
v_call: TRBV9; j_call: TRBJ2-3; d_call: TRBD2; clone_size: NA; cdr3_nt: TGTGCCAGCAGTGCGGGACTAGCGGGAGAGGCAGATACGCAGTATTTT; cdr3_aa: CASSAGLAGEADTQYF
v_call: TRBV12-3/TRBV12-4; j_call: TRBJ1-6; d_call: NA; clone_size: many; cdr3_nt: TGTGCCAGCAGCCAGGGACGGGGAGATTCACCCCTCCACTTT; cdr3_aa: CASSQGRGDSPLHF
v_call: TRBV20-1; j_call: TRBJ1-6; d_call: NA; clone_size: NA; cdr3_nt: TGCAGTGCTAGAGATGCCCCGGGTTCACCCCTCCACTTT; cdr3_aa: CSARDAPGSPLHF
v_call: TRBV20-1; j_call: TRBJ1-2; d_call: TRBD1; clone_size: many; cdr3_nt: TGCAGTGCCCCGGGACAGTCTAACTATGGCTACACCTTC; cdr3_aa: CSAPGQSNYGYTF
v_call: TRBV10-3; j_call: TRBJ2-5; d_call: TRBD2; clone_size: NA; cdr3_nt: TGTGCCATCAGTGAGGGACTAGCGGGGGGCACAGAGACCCAGTACTTC; cdr3_aa: CAISEGLAGGTETQYF
v_call: TRBV10-1; j_call: TRBJ2-5; d_call: NA; clone_size: NA; cdr3_nt: TGTGCCAGCAGTTACTTGAGGCTACAAGGACAAGGACAAGAGACCCAGTACTTC; cdr3_aa: CASSYLRLQGQGQETQYF